The T cell receptor beta chain described here comes from a study of blood T cell repertoires in COVID-19. Looked up from germline, CDR1 is LGHDT and CDR2 is YNNKEL (reference sequence). The trim removed 5 bases at V and 0 bases at J, leaving 6 bases unmatched. CDR3 length: 15 amino acids. Per the authors' pipeline: Amplifying reference gene primers gave estimates of nucleated cell counts. Assay used: immunoSEQ multiplex PCR; TCRdb lists only in-frame clones, some missing. The V and J calls and clone size were taken over from that table, and D and trimming were inferred from the DNA. The sample has fewer than 55,000 clones, approximately 85% seen once.

V and J are TRBV3-1 (or the pseudogene TRBV3-2) and TRBJ1-2, with 7 bases lining up with TRBD1. The clonotype originates from an older woman with acute or convalescent COVID-19. Sequenced: peripheral blood. The CDR3 sequence: CASSFGQAANYGYTF. The CDR3 coding sequence is TGTGCCAGCAGCTTCGGACAGGCGGCTAACTATGGCTACACCTTC.